What follows are 9 T cell receptor beta chains derived from one specimen sequenced in a study of cytomegalovirus exposure and HLA in healthy donors. 13 Jbeta primers and 60 Vbeta primers were used for the PCR. Method: immunoSEQ multiplex PCR; TCRdb's copy keeps in-frame clones and lacks some. This table has around 140,000 clones, 73% appearing once. The sample taken for sequencing was PBMCs. The receptor source for this set is a woman aged 18-29 years in good health and CMV-seronegative.

This chain connects TRBV7-3 to TRBJ2-3, with 9 bases identical to TRBD1. The CDR3 is 16 residues long. With 6 bases clipped from V and 2 bases from J, the junction kept 9 bases outside the gene matches. Germline values: CDR1 SGHTA, CDR2 FQGTGA. CDR3 loop: CASRFPGQGATDTQYF. CDR3 in DNA: TGTGCCAGCAGGTTCCCGGGACAGGGAGCCACAGATACGCAGTATTTT.

The V call is TRBV5-4, the J call TRBJ1-2, with D maybe TRBD1 (5 bases). This CDR3 is built from 16 residues. Germline-derived CDR1 and CDR2 are SGHNT and YYREEE (reference sequence). Trimming cost V 4 bases and J 7 bases, with 23 bases left between them. This chain's CDR3 is CASSPERGVVWGGYTF. The CDR3 DNA sequence: TGTGCCAGCAGCCCAGAGCGGGGCGTCGTGTGGGGTGGCTACACCTTC. The full variable domain, in which reference TRBV5-4 and TRBJ1-2 provide the parts outside the CDR3, is ETGVTQSPTHLIKTRGQQVTLRCSSQSGHNTVSWYQQALGQGPQFIFQYYREEENGRGNFPPRFSGLQFPNYSSELNVNALELDDSALYLCASSPERGVVWGGYTFGSGTRLTVV.

The CDR3: CASSSGAPGGETQYF. In nucleotides, the CDR3 is TGCGCCAGCAGCTCGGGTGCCCCGGGAGGAGAGACCCAGTACTTC. This chain links TRBV5-1 with TRBJ2-5; 7 nucleotides align to TRBD2. V gave up 3 bases and J gave up 4 bases; unmatched junction bases: 9. CDR3 length: 15 residues. Germline assignment: CDR1 SGHRS and CDR2 YFSETQ.

This sequence joins TRBV28 and TRBJ1-2; D gene unclear. This CDR3 is 11 amino acids long. Between the trimmed V and J ends, which lost 7 bases and 7 bases, there was a span of 10 bases. CDR1 is MDHEN, CDR2 SYDVKM, per germline. CDR3 DNA: TGTGCCAGCACCGCTCTCGGTGGCTACACCTTC. This translates into CASTALGGYTF.

J is TRBJ1-5 and V is TRBV19; 12 bases fit TRBD1. With V trimmed by 5 bases and J by 3 bases, 5 bases remained unmatched. The germline CDR1 and CDR2 sequences are LNHDA and SQIVND (reference sequence). CDR3 length: 16 residues. The CDR3 DNA follows: TGTGCCAGTAGTGGGGGGACAGGGGGCAACAATCAGCCCCAGCATTTT. Its translation is CASSGGTGGNNQPQHF.

In regard to this clone: This sample also contains other DNA sequences that code for the same CDR3. The chain couples TRBV9 to TRBJ1-1; 12 positions match TRBD1. V trimming: 3 bases; J trimming: 6 bases; junction bases outside the gene matches: 9. Germline-derived CDR1 and CDR2 are SGDLS and YYNGEE. This CDR3 has 16 residues. CDR3 region: CASSASGTGGYPEAFF. CDR3 coding DNA: TGTGCCAGCAGCGCATCCGGGACAGGGGGCTACCCTGAAGCTTTCTTT. The variable domain in full, completed from reference TRBV9 and TRBJ1-1, reads DSGVTQTPKHLITATGQRVTLRCSPRSGDLSVYWYQQSLDQGLQFLIQYYNGEERAKGNILERFSAQQFPDLHSELNLSSLELGDSALYFCASSASGTGGYPEAFFGQGTRLTVV.

This clone was counted once. The chain couples TRBV5-1 to TRBJ2-2; the D gene is possibly TRBD2 (6 bases). Germline loops: CDR1 SGHRS, CDR2 YFSETQ. Trimming removed 2 bases at V and 1 base at J, with 12 bases between. The CDR3 extends over 16 amino acids. The CDR3 region has the DNA TGCGCCAGCAGCTTCCGGGACTTCCAGAACACCGGGGAGCTGTTTTTT. The encoded protein is CASSFRDFQNTGELFF.

V usage is TRBV4-1 and J usage is TRBJ2-2, with D perhaps matching TRBD1 (5 bases). V dropped 0 bases and J dropped 6 bases, with 11 bases sitting between them. Germline loops: CDR1 MGHRA, CDR2 YSYEKL. The CDR3 is 15 amino acids. The CDR3 spells CASSQDEQAAGELFF. For the CDR3, the DNA is TGCGCCAGCAGCCAAGACGAACAGGCGGCCGGGGAGCTGTTTTTT.

The gene calls are TRBV10-2 and TRBJ1-5, with D possibly being TRBD1 (5 bases). From germline, CDR1 is WSHSY and CDR2 SAAADI. V lost 5 bases to trimming and J lost 7 bases, with 9 bases between them. This CDR3 is 12 amino acids long. CDR3 bases: TGCGCCAGCAGTCCGGGGGGACAGCCCCAGCATTTT. It translates to CASSPGGQPQHF.